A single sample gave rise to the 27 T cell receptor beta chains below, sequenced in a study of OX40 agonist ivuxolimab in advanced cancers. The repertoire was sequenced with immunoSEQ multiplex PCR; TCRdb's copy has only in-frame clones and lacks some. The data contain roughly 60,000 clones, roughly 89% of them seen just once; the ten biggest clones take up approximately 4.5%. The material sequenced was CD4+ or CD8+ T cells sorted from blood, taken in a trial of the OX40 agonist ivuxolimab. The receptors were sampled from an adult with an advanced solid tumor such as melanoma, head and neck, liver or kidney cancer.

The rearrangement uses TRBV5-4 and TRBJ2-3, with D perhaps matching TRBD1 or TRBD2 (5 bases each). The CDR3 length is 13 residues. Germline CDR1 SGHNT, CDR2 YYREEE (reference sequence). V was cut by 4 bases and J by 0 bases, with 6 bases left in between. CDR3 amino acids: CASSRDSTDTQYF. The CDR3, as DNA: TGTGCCAGCAGCCGGGACAGCACAGATACGCAGTATTTT.

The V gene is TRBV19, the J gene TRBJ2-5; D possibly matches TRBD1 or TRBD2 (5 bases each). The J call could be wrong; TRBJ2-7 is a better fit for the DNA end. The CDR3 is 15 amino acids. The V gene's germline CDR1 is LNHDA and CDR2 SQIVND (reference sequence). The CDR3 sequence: CASSIRPGRIYEQYF. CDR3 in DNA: TGTGCCAGTAGTATCCGCCCGGGACGGATCTACGAGCAGTACTTC.

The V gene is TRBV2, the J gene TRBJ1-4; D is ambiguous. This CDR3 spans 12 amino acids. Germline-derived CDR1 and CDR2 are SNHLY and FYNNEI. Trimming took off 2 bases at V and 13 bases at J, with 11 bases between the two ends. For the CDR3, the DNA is TGTGCCAGCAGTGAAATAATCCGTACACTGTTTTTT. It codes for CASSEIIRTLFF.

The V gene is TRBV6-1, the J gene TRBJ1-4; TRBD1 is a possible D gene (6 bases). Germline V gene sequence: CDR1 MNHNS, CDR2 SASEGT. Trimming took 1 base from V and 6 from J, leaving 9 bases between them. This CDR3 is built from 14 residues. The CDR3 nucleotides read TGTGCCAGCAGTGAAGGGGGGCTGGATGAAAAACTGTTTTTT. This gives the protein CASSEGGLDEKLFF.

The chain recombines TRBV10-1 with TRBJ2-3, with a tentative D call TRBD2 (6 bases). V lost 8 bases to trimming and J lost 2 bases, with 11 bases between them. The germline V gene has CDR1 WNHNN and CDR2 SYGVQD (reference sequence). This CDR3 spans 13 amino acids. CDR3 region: CASGGSATDTQYF. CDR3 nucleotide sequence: TGCGCCAGCGGGGGGTCAGCCACAGATACGCAGTATTTT.

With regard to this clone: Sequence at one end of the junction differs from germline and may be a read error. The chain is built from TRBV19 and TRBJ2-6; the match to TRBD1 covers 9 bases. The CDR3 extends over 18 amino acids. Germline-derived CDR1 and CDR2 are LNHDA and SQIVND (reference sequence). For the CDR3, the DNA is TGTGCCAGTAGTGTAGACAGGGGGACCCCCCCTGGGGCCAACGTCCTGACTTTC. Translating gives CASSVDRGTPPGANVLTF.

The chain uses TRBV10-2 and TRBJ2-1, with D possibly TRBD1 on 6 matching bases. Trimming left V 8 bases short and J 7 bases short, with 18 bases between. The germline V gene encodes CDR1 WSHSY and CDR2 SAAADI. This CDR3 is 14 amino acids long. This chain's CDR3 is CASRNWTVDNEQFF. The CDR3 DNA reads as TGCGCCAGCCGAAACTGGACAGTCGATAATGAGCAGTTCTTC.

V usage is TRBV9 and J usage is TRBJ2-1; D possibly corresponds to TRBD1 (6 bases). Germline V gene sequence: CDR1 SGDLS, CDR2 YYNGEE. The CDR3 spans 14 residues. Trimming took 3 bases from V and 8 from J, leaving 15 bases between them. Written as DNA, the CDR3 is TGTGCCAGCAGCGGGGCACCACAGGGTTATGAGCAGTTCTTC. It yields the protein CASSGAPQGYEQFF.

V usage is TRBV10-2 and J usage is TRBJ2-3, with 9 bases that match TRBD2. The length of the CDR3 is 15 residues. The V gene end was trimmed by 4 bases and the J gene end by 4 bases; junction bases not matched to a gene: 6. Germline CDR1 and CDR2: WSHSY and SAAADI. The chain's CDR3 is CASSARRGGPDTQYF. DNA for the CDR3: TGCGCCAGCAGTGCTAGGCGGGGGGGCCCAGATACGCAGTATTTT.

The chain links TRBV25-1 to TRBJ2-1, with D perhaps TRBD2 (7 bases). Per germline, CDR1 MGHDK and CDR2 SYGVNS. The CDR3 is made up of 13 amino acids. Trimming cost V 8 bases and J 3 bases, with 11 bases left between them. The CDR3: CASEGGIYNEQFF. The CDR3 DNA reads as TGTGCCAGCGAGGGGGGGATCTACAATGAGCAGTTCTTC.

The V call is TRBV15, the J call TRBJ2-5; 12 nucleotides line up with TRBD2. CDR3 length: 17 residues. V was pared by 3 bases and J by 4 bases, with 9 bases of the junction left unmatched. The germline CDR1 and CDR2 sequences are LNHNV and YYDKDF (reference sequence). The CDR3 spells CATSSLLAGGLRETQYF. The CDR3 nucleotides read TGTGCCACCAGCAGCCTGCTAGCGGGGGGGCTGAGAGAGACCCAGTACTTC.

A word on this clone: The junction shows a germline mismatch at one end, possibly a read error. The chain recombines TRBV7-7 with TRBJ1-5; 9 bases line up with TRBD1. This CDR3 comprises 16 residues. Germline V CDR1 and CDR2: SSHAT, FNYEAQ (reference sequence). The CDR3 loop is CASSRTGADSNQPQHF. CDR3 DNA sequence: TGTGCTAGCAGCCGGACAGGGGCAGATAGCAATCAGCCCCAGCATTTT.

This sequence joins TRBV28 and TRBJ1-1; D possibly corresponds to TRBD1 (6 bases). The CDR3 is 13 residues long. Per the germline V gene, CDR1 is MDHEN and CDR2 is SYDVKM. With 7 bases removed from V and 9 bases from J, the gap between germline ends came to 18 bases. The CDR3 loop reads CASTGGLIIQAFF. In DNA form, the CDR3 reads TGTGCCAGCACTGGGGGGCTAATTATACAAGCTTTCTTT.

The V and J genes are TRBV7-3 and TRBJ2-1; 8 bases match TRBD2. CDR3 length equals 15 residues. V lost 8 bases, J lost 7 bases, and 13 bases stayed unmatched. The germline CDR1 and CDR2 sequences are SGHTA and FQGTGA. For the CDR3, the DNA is TGTGCCAGCTCCCCCAACGGGAGGGATCGAAATGAGCAGTTCTTC. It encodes CASSPNGRDRNEQFF.

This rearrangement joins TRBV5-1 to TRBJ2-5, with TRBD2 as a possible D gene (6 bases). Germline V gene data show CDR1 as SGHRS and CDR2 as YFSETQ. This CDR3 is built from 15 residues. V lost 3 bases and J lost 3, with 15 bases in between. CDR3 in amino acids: CASSSAGPREETQYF. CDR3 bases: TGCGCCAGCAGCTCCGCGGGACCCCGCGAAGAGACCCAGTACTTC.

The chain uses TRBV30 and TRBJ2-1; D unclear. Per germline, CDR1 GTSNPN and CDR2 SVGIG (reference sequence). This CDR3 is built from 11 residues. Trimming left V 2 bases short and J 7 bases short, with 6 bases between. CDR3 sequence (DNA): TGTGCCTGGAGTCCAACAAATGAGCAGTTCTTC. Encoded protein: CAWSPTNEQFF.

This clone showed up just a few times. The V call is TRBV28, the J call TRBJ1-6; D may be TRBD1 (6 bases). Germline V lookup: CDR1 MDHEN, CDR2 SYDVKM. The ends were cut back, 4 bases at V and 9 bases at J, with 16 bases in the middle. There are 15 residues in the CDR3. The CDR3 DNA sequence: TGTGCCAGCAGTTCCACCGGGGGGGCGGGTTCACCCCTCCACTTT. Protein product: CASSSTGGAGSPLHF.

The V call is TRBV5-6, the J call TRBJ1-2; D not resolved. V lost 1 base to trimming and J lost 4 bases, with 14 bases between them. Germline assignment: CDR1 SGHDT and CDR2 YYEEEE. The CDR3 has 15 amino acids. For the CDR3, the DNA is TGTGCCAGCAGCTTGCCGTTACAGACTAGCTATGGCTACACCTTC. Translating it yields CASSLPLQTSYGYTF. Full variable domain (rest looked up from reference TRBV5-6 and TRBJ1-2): DAGVTQSPTHLIKTRGQQVTLRCSPKSGHDTVSWYQQALGQGPQFIFQYYEEEERQRGNFPDRFSGHQFPNYSSELNVNALLLGDSALYLCASSLPLQTSYGYTFGSGTRLTVV.

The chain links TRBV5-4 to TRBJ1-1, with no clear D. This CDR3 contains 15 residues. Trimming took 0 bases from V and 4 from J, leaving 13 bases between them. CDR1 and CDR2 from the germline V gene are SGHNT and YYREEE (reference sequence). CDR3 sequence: CASSLAVGDGTEAFF. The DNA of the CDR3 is TGTGCCAGCAGCTTGGCGGTTGGGGATGGCACTGAAGCTTTCTTT.

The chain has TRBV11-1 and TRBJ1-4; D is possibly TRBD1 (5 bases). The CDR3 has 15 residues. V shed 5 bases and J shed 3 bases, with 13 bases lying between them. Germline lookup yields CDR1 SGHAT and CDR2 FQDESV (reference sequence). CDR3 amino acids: CASSVQGEANEKLFF. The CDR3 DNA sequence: TGTGCCAGCAGCGTCCAGGGTGAGGCTAATGAAAAACTGTTTTTT. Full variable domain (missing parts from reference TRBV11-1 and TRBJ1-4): EAEVAQSPRYKITEKSQAVAFWCDPISGHATLYWYRQILGQGPELLVQFQDESVVDDSQLPKDRFSAERLKGVDSTLKIQPAELGDSAMYLCASSVQGEANEKLFFGSGTQLSVL.

CDR3 region: CASSSDRRGGQPQHF. CDR3 nucleotide sequence: TGTGCCAGCAGCTCCGACAGGAGGGGAGGCCAGCCCCAGCATTTT. This rearrangement joins TRBV7-8 to TRBJ1-5; D might be TRBD1 (6 bases). CDR1 is SGHVS, CDR2 FQNEAQ, per germline. The V end lost 4 bases, the J end lost 7 bases, and 17 bases lay between the germline ends. The CDR3 extends over 15 amino acids.

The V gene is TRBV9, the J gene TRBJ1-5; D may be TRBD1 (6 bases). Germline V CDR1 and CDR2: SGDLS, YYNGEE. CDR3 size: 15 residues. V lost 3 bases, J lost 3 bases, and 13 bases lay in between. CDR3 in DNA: TGTGCCAGCAGCGAGCAGGGGCAGGACAATCAGCCCCAGCATTTT. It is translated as CASSEQGQDNQPQHF.

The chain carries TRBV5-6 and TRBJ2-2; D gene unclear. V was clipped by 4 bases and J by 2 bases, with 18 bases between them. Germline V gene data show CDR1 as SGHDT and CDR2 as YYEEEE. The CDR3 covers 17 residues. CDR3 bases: TGTGCCAGCAGCCCGAGGTACTGGGAACGAAACACCGGGGAGCTGTTTTTT. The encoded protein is CASSPRYWERNTGELFF. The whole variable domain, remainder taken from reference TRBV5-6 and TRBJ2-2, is DAGVTQSPTHLIKTRGQQVTLRCSPKSGHDTVSWYQQALGQGPQFIFQYYEEEERQRGNFPDRFSGHQFPNYSSELNVNALLLGDSALYLCASSPRYWERNTGELFFGEGSRLTVL.

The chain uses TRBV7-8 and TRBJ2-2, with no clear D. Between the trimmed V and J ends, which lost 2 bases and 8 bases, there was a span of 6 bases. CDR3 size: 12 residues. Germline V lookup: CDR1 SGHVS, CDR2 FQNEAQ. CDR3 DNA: TGTGCCAGCAGCTTATTGGGAGGGGAGCTGTTTTTT. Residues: CASSLLGGELFF. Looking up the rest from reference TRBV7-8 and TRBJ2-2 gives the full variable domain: GAGVSQSPRYKVAKRGQDVALRCDPISGHVSLFWYQQALGQGPEFLTYFQNEAQLDKSGLPSDRFFAERPEGSVSTLKIQRTQQEDSAVYLCASSLLGGELFFGEGSRLTVL.

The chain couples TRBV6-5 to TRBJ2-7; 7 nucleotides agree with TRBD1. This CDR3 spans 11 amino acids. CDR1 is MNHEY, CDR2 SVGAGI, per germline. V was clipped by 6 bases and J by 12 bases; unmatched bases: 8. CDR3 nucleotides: TGTGCCAGCAGCAGGGGGAACGCGACGTACTTC. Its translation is CASSRGNATYF.

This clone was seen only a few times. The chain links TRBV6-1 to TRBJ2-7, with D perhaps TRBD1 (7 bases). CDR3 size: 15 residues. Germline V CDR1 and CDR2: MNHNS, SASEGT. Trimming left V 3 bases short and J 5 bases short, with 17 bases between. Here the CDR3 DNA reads TGTGCCAGCAGTGACAGGGGGGAGATTCGCCACGAGCAGTACTTC. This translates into CASSDRGEIRHEQYF.

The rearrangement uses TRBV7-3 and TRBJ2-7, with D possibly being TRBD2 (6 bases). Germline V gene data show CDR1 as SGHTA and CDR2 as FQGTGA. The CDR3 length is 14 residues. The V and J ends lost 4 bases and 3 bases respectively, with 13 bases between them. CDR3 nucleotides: TGTGCCAGCAGCTACCCTAGCGAGTACTACGAGCAGTACTTC. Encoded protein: CASSYPSEYYEQYF.